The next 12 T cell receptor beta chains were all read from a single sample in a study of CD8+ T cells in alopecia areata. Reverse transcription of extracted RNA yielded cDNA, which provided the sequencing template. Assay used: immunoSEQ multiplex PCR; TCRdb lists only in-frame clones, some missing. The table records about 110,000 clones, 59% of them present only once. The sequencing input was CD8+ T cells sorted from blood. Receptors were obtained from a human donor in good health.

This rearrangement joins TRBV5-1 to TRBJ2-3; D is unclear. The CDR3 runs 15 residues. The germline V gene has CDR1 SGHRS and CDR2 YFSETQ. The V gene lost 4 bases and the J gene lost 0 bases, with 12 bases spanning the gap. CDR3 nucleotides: TGCGCCAGCAGCCCATCGACATCAAGCACAGATACGCAGTATTTT. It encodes CASSPSTSSTDTQYF.

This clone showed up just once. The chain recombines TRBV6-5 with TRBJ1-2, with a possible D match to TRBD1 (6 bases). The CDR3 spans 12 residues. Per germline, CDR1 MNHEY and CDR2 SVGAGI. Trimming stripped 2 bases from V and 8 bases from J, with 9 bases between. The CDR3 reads CASSYPGQGYTF. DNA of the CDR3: TGTGCCAGCAGTTACCCCGGACAGGGCTACACCTTC.

CDR3 DNA: TGCGCCAGCAGCCAAGTAAAGGGGGCCCACGAGCAGTACTTC. Protein: CASSQVKGAHEQYF. The rearrangement uses TRBV4-1 and TRBJ2-7, with 7 bases fitting TRBD1. With 1 base clipped from V and 5 bases from J, the junction kept 5 bases outside the gene matches. This CDR3 comprises 14 residues. Germline V CDR1 and CDR2: MGHRA, YSYEKL.

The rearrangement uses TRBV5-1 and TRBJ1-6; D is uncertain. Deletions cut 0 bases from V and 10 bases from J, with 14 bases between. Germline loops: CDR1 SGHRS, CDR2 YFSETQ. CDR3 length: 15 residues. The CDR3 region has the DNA TGCGCCAGCAGCTTGGCCGGCCCACCGGGGTCACCCCTCCACTTT. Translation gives CASSLAGPPGSPLHF.

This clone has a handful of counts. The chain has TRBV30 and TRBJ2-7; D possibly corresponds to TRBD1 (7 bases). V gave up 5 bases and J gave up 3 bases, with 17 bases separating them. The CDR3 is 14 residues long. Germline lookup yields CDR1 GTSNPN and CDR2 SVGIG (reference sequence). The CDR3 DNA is TGTGCCTGGGAGGGGAGGACAGGTGGCTACGAGCAGTACTTC. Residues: CAWEGRTGGYEQYF.

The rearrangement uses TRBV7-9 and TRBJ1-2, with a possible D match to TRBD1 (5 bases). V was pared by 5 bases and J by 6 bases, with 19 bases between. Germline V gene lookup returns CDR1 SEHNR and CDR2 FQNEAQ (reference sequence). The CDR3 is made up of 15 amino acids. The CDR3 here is CASSRSGREYDGYTF. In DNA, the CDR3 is TGTGCCAGCAGCCGGTCGGGCAGGGAATATGATGGCTACACCTTC.

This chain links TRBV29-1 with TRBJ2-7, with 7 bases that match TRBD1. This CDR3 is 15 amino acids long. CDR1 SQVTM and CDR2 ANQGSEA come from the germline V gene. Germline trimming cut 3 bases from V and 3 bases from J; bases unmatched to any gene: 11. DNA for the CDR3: TGCAGCGTTGAGTTTCTAGGGACAGAAAGCTACGAGCAGTACTTC. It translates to CSVEFLGTESYEQYF.

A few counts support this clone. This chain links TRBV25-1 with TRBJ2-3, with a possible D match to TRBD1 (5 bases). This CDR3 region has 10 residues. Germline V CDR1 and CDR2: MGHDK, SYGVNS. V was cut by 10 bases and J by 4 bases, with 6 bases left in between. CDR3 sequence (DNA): TGTGCCACACAGGCAGATACGCAGTATTTT. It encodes CATQADTQYF.

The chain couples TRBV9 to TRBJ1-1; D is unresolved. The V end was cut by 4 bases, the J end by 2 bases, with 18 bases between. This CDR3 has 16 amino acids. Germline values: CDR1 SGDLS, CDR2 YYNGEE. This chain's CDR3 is CASSHINNPGNTEAFF. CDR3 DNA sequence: TGTGCCAGCAGCCACATAAACAATCCAGGAAACACTGAAGCTTTCTTT.

This CDR3 is CASSLLAGAYEQYF. Here the CDR3 DNA reads TGTGCCAGCAGCTTACTGGCAGGCGCCTACGAGCAGTACTTC. The chain joins TRBV13 to TRBJ2-7; no reliable D call. The CDR3 is made up of 14 amino acids. V was clipped by 2 bases and J by 2 bases, with 10 bases between them. Germline V gives CDR1 PRHDT, CDR2 FYEKMQ (reference sequence).

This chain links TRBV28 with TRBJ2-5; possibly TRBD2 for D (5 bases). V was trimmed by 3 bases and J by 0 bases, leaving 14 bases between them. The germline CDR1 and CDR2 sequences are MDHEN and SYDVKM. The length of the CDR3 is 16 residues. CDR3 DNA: TGTGCCAGCAGTTTTGAACTAGATCTATACCAAGAGACCCAGTACTTC. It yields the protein CASSFELDLYQETQYF.

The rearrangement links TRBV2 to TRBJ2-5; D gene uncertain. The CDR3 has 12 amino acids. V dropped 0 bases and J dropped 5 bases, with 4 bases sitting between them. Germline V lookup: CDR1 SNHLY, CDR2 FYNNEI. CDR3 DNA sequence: TGTGCCAGCAGTGAAGCAGGGGAGACCCAGTACTTC. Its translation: CASSEAGETQYF.